The 9 T cell receptor beta chains below were found in one sample sequenced in a study of T cells in Graves' hyperthyroidism and ophthalmopathy. RNA transcripts gave rise to amplified TCR beta CDR3 regions. Researchers ran a first-round RT-PCR on the TCR CDR3 using the HTBI primer set. TCRdb used MiXCR to reprocess the multiplex PCR reads, holding one entry per CDR3 protein. Altogether nearly 600,000 distinct CDR3 sequences are present, approximately 15% being singletons, with the ten largest covering less than 9%. The sequencing input was blood. These receptors originate from a young woman with Graves' ophthalmopathy.

This clonotype has at least ten counts. The CDR3 bases are TGTGCCTGGAGTGTACTGGGAGGTTTGAACACTGAAGCTTTCTTT. It encodes CAWSVLGGLNTEAFF. V is TRBV30 and J is TRBJ1-1; D is ambiguous. Germline CDR1 is GTSNPN and CDR2 is SVGIG (reference sequence). Trimming shortened V by 0 bases and J by 0 bases, and 11 bases separated the two germline ends. The CDR3 covers 15 residues.

The rearrangement links TRBV19 to TRBJ2-1, with 8 bases matching TRBD2. J was trimmed by 2 bases and V by 3 bases; bases with no gene match: 3. From germline, CDR1 is LNHDA and CDR2 SQIVND (reference sequence). The CDR3 runs 15 residues. The DNA for the CDR3 is TGTGCCAGTAGTATGCGGACTAGCCCCTACAATGAGCAGTTCTTC. This encodes CASSMRTSPYNEQFF.

For this clonotype: A much larger clone differs from this one at a single base, so this may be a read error. The chain uses TRBV27 and TRBJ1-5, with TRBD1 matching 8 bases. V gave up 5 bases and J gave up 1 base; unmatched junction bases: 19. This CDR3 region has 20 residues. The germline CDR1 and CDR2 sequences are MNHEY and SMNVEV (reference sequence). CDR3 loop: CASSDFNGGRGRVSNQPQHF. The CDR3 nucleotides read TGTGCCAGCAGTGATTTCAATGGGGGCAGGGGGCGGGTGAGCAATCAGCCCCAGCATTTT.

This clonotype was detected ten times or more. The chain has TRBV28 and TRBJ2-1; the match to TRBD2 covers 9 bases. The CDR3 has 16 residues. Germline lookup yields CDR1 MDHEN and CDR2 SYDVKM. V lost 8 bases, J lost 4 bases, and 12 bases stayed unmatched. For the CDR3, the DNA is TGTGCCAGCCCCAAAAGCGGCGGGAGGGGGTACAATGAGCAGTTCTTC. Protein product: CASPKSGGRGYNEQFF.

This clonotype was observed many times. The chain employs TRBV7-8 and TRBJ2-4; weak D call: TRBD1 (5 bases). CDR3 length equals 12 residues. V lost 4 bases, J lost 11 bases, and 12 bases lay in between. CDR1 is SGHVS and CDR2 is FQNEAQ in the germline V gene. This CDR3 reads CASSSGQGFQYF. The CDR3 coding sequence is TGTGCCAGCAGCTCCGGGCAGGGCTTTCAGTACTTC.

This clonotype was detected many times. The CDR3 protein is CASSLLTGGEKLFF. As DNA, the CDR3 is TGTGCCAGCAGCTTGTTGACAGGGGGCGAAAAACTGTTTTTT. This chain connects TRBV5-6 to TRBJ1-4; 10 positions match TRBD1. The CDR3 length is 14 residues. Germline CDR1 and CDR2: SGHDT and YYEEEE. The V gene end was trimmed by 1 base and the J gene end by 8 bases; junction bases not matched to a gene: 2.

Comments on this clonotype: Given a much more abundant clone one base away, this may be a read error. The chain has TRBV20-1 and TRBJ2-1, with D possibly matching TRBD2 (6 bases). Germline V lookup: CDR1 DFQATT, CDR2 SNEGSKA (reference sequence). This CDR3 has 14 amino acids. The CDR3 coding sequence is TGCAGTGCTAGGGGGGGTTCATCCTACAATGGGCAGTTCTTC. As protein: CSARGGSSYNGQFF.

This clonotype was picked up many times. V usage is TRBV6-1 and J usage is TRBJ1-1; D gene ambiguous. CDR1 and CDR2 from the germline V gene are MNHNS and SASEGT. V gave up 5 bases and J gave up 0 bases, with 10 bases separating them. The CDR3 is 14 amino acids. CDR3 amino acids: CASSFRQVNTEAFF. The DNA for the CDR3 is TGTGCCAGCAGTTTTAGGCAGGTGAACACTGAAGCTTTCTTT.

The J gene is TRBJ1-4, the V gene TRBV4-1, with D maybe TRBD1 (5 bases). This CDR3 region has 20 residues. V lost 1 base, J lost 2 bases, and 23 bases lay in between. The germline V gene has CDR1 MGHRA and CDR2 YSYEKL. For the CDR3, the DNA is TGCGCCAGCAGCCAAGTGAGACAGCTACATCCGGGCGCCACTAATGAAAAACTGTTTTTT. It codes for CASSQVRQLHPGATNEKLFF.